The clone carrying this T cell receptor (beta chain) occurred a few times. Antigen: not known. These data originate in a study of cytomegalovirus exposure and HLA in healthy donors. The CDR3 length is 15 residues. V shed 1 base, J shed 4 bases, and the junction held 5 bases outside the gene matches. Germline-derived CDR1 and CDR2 are SGHDN and FVKESK. PCR used 60 Vbeta primers and 13 Jbeta primers. Here immunoSEQ multiplex PCR was the method, and the copy in TCRdb shows in-frame clones only, minus some. Of some 140,000 clones in the sample, under 80% were seen once. Whole-study findings and limits: As a later analysis revealed, most CMV-associated TCR beta chains appeared HLA-restricted. Among TCR sequences, most were rare, though some public TCRs appeared in many donors. Diagnosis of cytomegalovirus status made by the classifier reportedly showed high specificity and sensitivity. In a later analysis, a missense DCLRE1C variant was linked to TCR beta V- and J-gene trimming.

The clonotype originates from a man between 18 and 35 years old in good health and CMV-seropositive. The sequenced sample was PBMCs. V and J are TRBV14 and TRBJ2-3, with 7 bases that match TRBD2. As DNA, the CDR3 is TGTGCCAGCAGCCAAGTTTTGGGGAGGGCAGATACGCAGTATTTT. Residues: CASSQVLGRADTQYF.